Listed here are 3 T cell receptor beta chains from one sample, sequenced in a study of blood T cell repertoires in COVID-19. The repertoire was sequenced with immunoSEQ multiplex PCR; TCRdb's copy has only in-frame clones and lacks some. The table includes about 140,000 clones, around 79% detected once. Sequencing was performed on PBMCs or T cells enriched from blood (not recorded which). These receptors all stem from a woman aged 50 to 65 who had recovered from COVID-19.

The CDR3 coding sequence is TGTGCCAGCAGCTTAAGACAGGTTTACGCGAACACCGGGGAGCTGTTTTTT. Its protein product is CASSLRQVYANTGELFF. This sequence joins TRBV7-3 and TRBJ2-2; D might be TRBD1 (6 bases). Germline V CDR1 and CDR2: SGHTA, FQGTGA. CDR3 length: 17 residues. Trimming left V 1 base short and J 0 bases short, with 12 bases between.

This clone was recorded only once. The V gene is TRBV3-1 (or the pseudogene TRBV3-2), the J gene TRBJ2-3; D might be TRBD1 (5 bases). CDR1 is LGHDT, CDR2 YNNKEL, per germline (reference sequence). CDR3 size: 13 residues. Trimming shortened V by 0 bases and J by 10 bases, and 11 bases separated the two germline ends. CDR3 loop: CASSQERGIAQYF. The CDR3 DNA sequence: TGTGCCAGCAGCCAAGAAAGGGGCATAGCGCAGTATTTT.

The chain carries TRBV5-1 and TRBJ1-2; maybe TRBD1 (6 bases). This CDR3 has 12 amino acids. The V and J ends lost 4 bases and 8 bases respectively, with 12 bases between them. CDR1 is SGHRS, CDR2 YFSETQ, per germline. CDR3 DNA: TGCGCCAGCAGCGATCAGGGGTCCGGCTACACCTTC. It yields the protein CASSDQGSGYTF.